This T cell receptor (beta chain) was identified during a study of CD8+ T cells in alopecia areata. This CDR3 contains 14 residues. With V trimmed by 5 bases and J by 2 bases, 7 bases remained unmatched. Germline assignment: CDR1 SGHDT and CDR2 YYEEEE. Concerning this clone itself: Its antigen remains unknown.

Study-wide results and limits: Higher clonality than in normal scalp was seen in lesional scalp, especially alopecia totalis/universalis.

Reverse transcribed after extraction, RNA yielded cDNA as the sequencing template. TCRdb keeps only in-frame clones here, not all; method: immunoSEQ multiplex PCR. This sample yields 130,000 or so clones, of which around 49% are seen a single time; roughly a sixth belongs to the top ten. Peripheral blood, together with lesional scalp punch biopsies, was collected from alopecia areata patients. The input for sequencing was CD8+ T cells sorted from blood, taken at week 0. The TCR comes from a human donor with alopecia areata. V and J are TRBV5-6 and TRBJ2-7, with TRBD1 matching 7 bases. The CDR3 DNA sequence: TGTGCCAGCAGTGGACAGGAATTTGCCTACGAGCAGTACTTC. This codes for CASSGQEFAYEQYF.